This T cell receptor (beta chain) was captured in a study of shared clonotypes between healthy human individuals. CD4+ cells underwent separation, giving CD45RA+ naive and CD45RA-negative memory subsets. Trimming shortened V by 4 bases and J by 1 base, and 10 bases separated the two germline ends. Germline V lookup: CDR1 MDHEN, CDR2 SYDVKM. The CDR3 runs to 15 residues. Whole-study findings and limits: Naive subsets typically showed greater estimated richness than memory subsets. Sampling used blood alone; tissue repertoires probably differ.

A note on this clone: Its antigen is unknown. Other nucleotide sequences in the sample specify the same CDR3.

It was at deep level that the assay was run. Sequenced by immunoSEQ multiplex PCR; TCRdb stores in-frame clones only, minus some. The sample includes more than 550,000 clones, just under 75% of them seen just once. The rearrangement uses TRBV28 and TRBJ1-4; D might be TRBD1 (6 bases). The TCR comes from a woman in her thirties in good health. Material for sequencing was memory CD4+ T cells sorted from blood. Specified subset: CD45RA-negative fraction. DNA for the CDR3: TGTGCCAGCAGTTCTGAAGGGGGAACTAATGAAAAACTGTTTTTT. Translated: CASSSEGGTNEKLFF.